These 20 T cell receptor beta chains originate from one sample sequenced in a study of blood T cell repertoires in COVID-19. Method: immunoSEQ multiplex PCR; TCRdb's copy keeps in-frame clones and lacks some. The sample lists more than 70,000 clones; 80% to 90% were seen once. The sample taken for sequencing was peripheral blood. The origin of the receptors is a woman older than 75 with active or convalescent COVID-19.

The chain is built from TRBV6-2 or TRBV6-3 and TRBJ1-4; tentatively, D is TRBD1 (5 bases). The V gene lost 5 bases and the J gene lost 0 bases, with 7 bases spanning the gap. This CDR3 is built from 14 residues. The germline V gene encodes CDR1 MNHEY and CDR2 SVGEGT. In nucleotides, the CDR3 is TGTGCCAGCAGTGGGGCCGCAACTAATGAAAAACTGTTTTTT. Translation gives CASSGAATNEKLFF.

This clone was recorded a few times. V and J are TRBV28 and TRBJ1-2; 8 bases map to TRBD1. The ends lost 5 bases at V and 5 bases at J; junction bases unmatched: 4. CDR1 is MDHEN and CDR2 is SYDVKM in the germline V gene. The CDR3 runs 13 residues. This chain's CDR3 is CASSAGGRYGYTF. CDR3 coding DNA: TGTGCCAGCAGTGCAGGGGGCCGATATGGCTACACCTTC.

The chain couples TRBV19 to TRBJ2-5; 9 nucleotides match TRBD1. The CDR3 contains 14 residues. V was pared by 10 bases and J by 5 bases, with 11 bases of the junction left unmatched. CDR1 and CDR2 from the germline V gene are LNHDA and SQIVND (reference sequence). CDR3 coding DNA: TGTGCCACCTCTGAGACAGGGGGTCGGGAGACCCAGTACTTC. Translated, it gives CATSETGGRETQYF. Full variable domain (missing parts from reference TRBV19 and TRBJ2-5): DGGITQSPKYLFRKEGQNVTLSCEQNLNHDAMYWYRQDPGQGLRLIYYSQIVNDFQKGDIAEGYSVSREKKESFPLTVTSAQKNPTAFYLCATSETGGRETQYFGPGTRLLVL.

The genes are TRBV24-1 and TRBJ2-1; TRBD1 is a possible D gene (5 bases). Trimming took off 0 bases at V and 6 bases at J, with 11 bases between the two ends. The CDR3 extends over 15 amino acids. Germline lookup yields CDR1 KGHDR and CDR2 SFDVKD. The DNA for the CDR3 is TGTGCCACCAGTGATTTGCAATTCGACAGCAATGAGCAGTTCTTC. This translates into CATSDLQFDSNEQFF.

In its sample, this clone was seen once. The chain combines TRBV5-6 with TRBJ2-7; TRBD2 might be the D (6 bases). CDR3 size: 17 residues. CDR1 and CDR2 (germline): SGHDT, YYEEEE. Trimming took off 4 bases at V and 3 bases at J, with 23 bases between the two ends. The CDR3 loop reads CASSQAGSIYDLYEQYF. The CDR3 region has the DNA TGTGCCAGCAGCCAGGCCGGGAGCATATATGACCTCTACGAGCAGTACTTC.

The sample holds one count of this clone. J is TRBJ2-1 and V is TRBV2; D may be TRBD1 (6 bases). The CDR3 has 12 amino acids. Trimming cost V 8 bases and J 7 bases, with 12 bases left between them. Germline V CDR1 and CDR2: SNHLY, FYNNEI. The CDR3 DNA reads as TGTGCCAGCGAGGTTACAGGGAATGAGCAGTTCTTC. Its protein product is CASEVTGNEQFF.

The DNA for the CDR3 is TGTGCCAGCAGTTTACCGCGGGGGGCGTGGGGAAACACCATATATTTT. It specifies CASSLPRGAWGNTIYF. The rearrangement uses TRBV28 and TRBJ1-3, with D perhaps TRBD1 (6 bases). Germline V gives CDR1 MDHEN, CDR2 SYDVKM. CDR3 length: 16 amino acids. The germline V and J ends were trimmed by 2 bases and 4 bases, with 15 bases remaining between them.

The chain links TRBV28 to TRBJ2-1; 8 positions match TRBD1. This CDR3 is built from 15 residues. Trimming at V came to 6 bases and at J to 7 bases, leaving 11 bases not matched to a gene. Per the germline V gene, CDR1 is MDHEN and CDR2 is SYDVKM. The CDR3 DNA is TGTGCCAGCAGGGGGGAAGGACAGGGTTTAAATGAGCAGTTCTTC. Protein sequence: CASRGEGQGLNEQFF.

V gene TRBV11-3 combines with J gene TRBJ2-1, with D perhaps TRBD2 (6 bases). The CDR3 covers 14 residues. The germline CDR1 and CDR2 sequences are SGHNT and YENEEA. The V and J ends lost 4 bases and 4 bases respectively, with 11 bases between them. The CDR3 bases are TGTGCCAGCAGCTGGCGGGACTTGTACAATGAGCAGTTCTTC. This sequence encodes CASSWRDLYNEQFF.

The CDR3 region is CASGFRGLGNEQFF. CDR3 coding DNA: TGTGCTAGTGGTTTCAGGGGATTGGGCAATGAGCAGTTCTTC. This chain joins TRBV12-5 and TRBJ2-1; D is possibly TRBD1 (6 bases). The CDR3 spans 14 residues. Trimming left V 3 bases short and J 6 bases short, with 12 bases between. Germline-derived CDR1 and CDR2 are LGHNT and FRNRAP.

The rearrangement links TRBV18 to TRBJ2-5; 8 bases map to TRBD2. V shed 6 bases, J shed 1 base, and the junction held 7 bases outside the gene matches. Germline CDR1 is KGHSH and CDR2 is LQKENI. The CDR3 has 15 amino acids. CDR3 in DNA: TGTGCCAGCTCCCTGGCGGGGGGTATCCAAGAGACCCAGTACTTC. This sequence encodes CASSLAGGIQETQYF.

The V gene is TRBV4-2, the J gene TRBJ1-6; D not certain. There are 13 residues in the CDR3. Germline V gene sequence: CDR1 LGHNA, CDR2 YNFKEQ. V lost 6 bases and J 9 bases, leaving 12 bases between the germline ends. This CDR3 is CASRQSESSPLHF. CDR3 nucleotides: TGTGCCAGCAGACAATCAGAAAGTTCACCCCTCCACTTT.

With respect to this clone: A junction boundary mismatches the germline segment, possibly from a read error. The chain joins TRBV7-7 to TRBJ2-1, with D possibly being TRBD1 (5 bases). The CDR3 sequence is 15 residues long. Germline lookup yields CDR1 SSHAT and CDR2 FNYEAQ (reference sequence). In DNA, the CDR3 is TGTGCTAGCAGCTCCCGACAGAGCTCCTACAATGAGCAGTTCTTC. Its protein product is CASSSRQSSYNEQFF.

This clone showed up just a few times. This chain links TRBV19 with TRBJ1-4; 8 nucleotides match TRBD1. CDR3 length: 13 residues. Trimming at V came to 11 bases and at J to 4 bases, leaving 6 bases not matched to a gene. Germline V gene sequence: CDR1 LNHDA, CDR2 SQIVND (reference sequence). The CDR3 region is CASSDRDNEKLFF. DNA for the CDR3: TGTGCCTCATCGGACAGGGATAATGAAAAACTGTTTTTT.

The chain combines TRBV7-8 with TRBJ1-6; the match to TRBD1 covers 8 bases. The CDR3 loop spans 15 amino acids. Looked up from germline, CDR1 is SGHVS and CDR2 is FQNEAQ. V lost 5 bases and J lost 6; bases outside the gene matches: 6. The CDR3 sequence is CASSPLQGGNSPLHF. DNA of the CDR3: TGTGCCAGCAGCCCGCTACAGGGGGGTAATTCACCCCTCCACTTT.

The chain is built from TRBV6-6 and TRBJ2-6, with D uncertain. Germline CDR1 and CDR2: MNHNY and SVGAGI (reference sequence). The CDR3 runs 15 residues. Deletions cut 8 bases from V and 1 base from J, with 12 bases between. In DNA form, the CDR3 reads TGTGCCAGCTTTTCCCGGAGTTCTGGGGCCAACGTCCTGACTTTC. Its translation is CASFSRSSGANVLTF.

This chain joins TRBV3-1 (or the pseudogene TRBV3-2) and TRBJ1-3; TRBD1 is a possible D gene (6 bases). Trimming left V 3 bases short and J 11 bases short, with 11 bases between. CDR3 size: 12 residues. Germline CDR1 and CDR2: LGHDT and YNNKEL (reference sequence). The CDR3 nucleotides are TGTGCCAGCAGCCACGGACAGCCCGCCATATATTTT. This sequence encodes CASSHGQPAIYF.

This chain uses TRBV6-5 with TRBJ1-5, with D perhaps matching TRBD1 (6 bases). The CDR3 is made up of 15 amino acids. The V gene's germline CDR1 is MNHEY and CDR2 SVGAGI. V was trimmed by 6 bases and J by 3 bases, leaving 15 bases between them. The CDR3 loop is CASSVDSGSNQPQHF. The CDR3 DNA sequence: TGTGCCAGCAGCGTGGACAGCGGCTCCAATCAGCCCCAGCATTTT.

The rearrangement joins TRBV19 to TRBJ2-1; TRBD2 aligns across 14 bases. CDR1 is LNHDA, CDR2 SQIVND, per germline (reference sequence). J was trimmed by 0 bases and V by 4 bases; bases with no gene match: 5. The CDR3 is 18 amino acids. The CDR3 here is CASSTGLAGGPSYNEQFF. CDR3 coding DNA: TGTGCCAGTAGTACAGGACTAGCGGGGGGACCCTCCTACAATGAGCAGTTCTTC.

The chain recombines TRBV29-1 with TRBJ2-6; TRBD1 might be the D (5 bases). With 1 base removed from V and 6 bases from J, the gap between germline ends came to 10 bases. The CDR3 is 14 amino acids. Germline CDR1 and CDR2: SQVTM and ANQGSEA. Written as DNA, the CDR3 is TGCAGCGTTGAAGCAGGGCCCGAGGCCAACGTCCTGACTTTC. It specifies CSVEAGPEANVLTF.